This passage covers 27 T cell receptor beta chains from one sample sequenced in a study of T cells in Graves' hyperthyroidism and ophthalmopathy. The investigators amplified TCR beta CDR3 regions from RNA transcripts. HTBI primers were the set used in a first-round RT-PCR of the TCR CDR3. MiXCR, applied by TCRdb to the multiplex PCR reads, yields one record per CDR3 protein. The data contain roughly 500,000 distinct CDR3 sequences, over 35% of them singletons. Sequencing used peripheral blood or thyroid tissue (not recorded which). Every receptor here comes from an adult woman with Graves' disease, either hyperthyroidism or ophthalmopathy (not recorded which).

The chain couples TRBV6-1 to TRBJ2-5; D remains unclear. Trimming stripped 2 bases from V and 1 base from J, with 8 bases between. CDR1 is MNHNS, CDR2 SASEGT, per germline. This CDR3 has 14 residues. The CDR3 coding sequence is TGTGCCAGCAGTGAATTTGGTCTCCAAGAGACCCAGTACTTC. This encodes CASSEFGLQETQYF.

V usage is TRBV12-3 or TRBV12-4 and J usage is TRBJ2-7; 7 positions match TRBD2. CDR3 length: 15 amino acids. V dropped 3 bases and J dropped 4; count of bases not matched to a gene: 9. The CDR3 sequence is CASSFGLGGEYEQYF. CDR3 in DNA: TGTGCCAGCAGTTTCGGACTAGGCGGGGAGTACGAGCAGTACTTC.

The chain uses TRBV19 and TRBJ1-1; D possibly corresponds to TRBD1 (6 bases). Germline V gene lookup returns CDR1 LNHDA and CDR2 SQIVND (reference sequence). The CDR3 spans 14 residues. V was cut by 2 bases and J by 6 bases, with 13 bases left in between. The CDR3 spells CASSILGAGPEAFF. DNA for the CDR3: TGTGCCAGTAGTATATTGGGGGCTGGTCCTGAAGCTTTCTTT.

In regard to this clonotype: Without the conserved terminal phenylalanine or tryptophan, this CDR3 likely stems from a read error. The limits of the CDR3 on the DNA are not certain, so only TCRdb's listed CDR3 is given. The rearrangement uses TRBV20-1 and TRBJ2-1; the table's D gene call, TRBD2, was not cross checked with the DNA. The CDR3 adds up to 8 amino acids, both ends counted. The V gene's germline CDR1 is DFQATT and CDR2 SNEGSKA (reference sequence). The CDR3 spells CSARALAG.

As for this clonotype: This sequence may be a read error, since a much larger clone differs from it by one base. CDR3 DNA: TGCAGTGCTCTGACCAGCGGGAGAAGGGCCTACGAGCAGTACTTC. Protein: CSALTSGRRAYEQYF. This chain connects TRBV20-1 to TRBJ2-7; 8 bases agree with TRBD2. V was clipped by 5 bases and J by 2 bases; unmatched bases: 11. Germline loops: CDR1 DFQATT, CDR2 SNEGSKA (reference sequence). The CDR3 sequence is 15 residues long.

On this clonotype: One end of the junction is discordant with germline, which a read error may explain. The chain is built from TRBV20-1 and TRBJ1-1; no clear D gene. The CDR3 extends over 14 amino acids. Per germline, CDR1 DFQATT and CDR2 SNEGSKA (reference sequence). CDR3 in DNA: TGTGCCTGGAGTGTTGGCCCCATGAACACTGAAGCTTTCTTT. It encodes CAWSVGPMNTEAFF.

In its sample, this clonotype was seen many times. The gene calls are TRBV7-9 and TRBJ1-6; the D gene is possibly TRBD1 (6 bases). Per the germline V gene, CDR1 is SEHNR and CDR2 is FQNEAQ (reference sequence). Deletions cut 7 bases from V and 7 bases from J, with 17 bases between. The length of the CDR3 is 15 residues. CDR3: CASTPWAGANSPLHF. CDR3 sequence (DNA): TGTGCCAGCACCCCTTGGGCAGGGGCGAATTCACCCCTCCACTTT. The full variable domain, with the rest looked up from reference TRBV7-9 and TRBJ1-6, is DTGVSQNPRHKITKRGQNVTFRCDPISEHNRLYWYRQTLGQGPEFLTYFQNEAQLEKSRLLSDRFSAERPKGSFSTLEIQRTEQGDSAMYLCASTPWAGANSPLHFGNGTRLTVT.

In this sample, this clonotype turned up many times. The CDR3 bases are TGTGCCAGCAGCTTAGGTGTCAGGGAAGGAATTACCGGGGAGCTGTTTTTT. Protein: CASSLGVREGITGELFF. The gene calls are TRBV7-8 and TRBJ2-2; TRBD1 is a possible D gene (5 bases). This CDR3 has 17 amino acids. Germline CDR1 and CDR2: SGHVS and FQNEAQ. Trimming cost V 1 base and J 5 bases, with 17 bases left between them.

V is TRBV6-5 and J is TRBJ2-5, with 8 bases identical to TRBD1. Germline V gene sequence: CDR1 MNHEY, CDR2 SVGAGI. V shed 0 bases and J 5 bases; nucleotides not matched to a gene: 5. There are 15 residues in the CDR3. The CDR3 region has the DNA TGTGCCAGCAGTTACTCGACAGGGGACGGGGAGACCCAGTACTTC. Translation: CASSYSTGDGETQYF.

The chain recombines TRBV4-1 with TRBJ2-2, with 11 nucleotides matching TRBD2. The CDR3 extends over 20 amino acids. Trimming at V came to 0 bases and at J to 5 bases, leaving 14 bases not matched to a gene. Germline-derived CDR1 and CDR2 are MGHRA and YSYEKL. CDR3 protein: CASSQERFGLAGMGTGELFF. The CDR3 bases are TGCGCCAGCAGCCAAGAAAGATTCGGACTAGCGGGCATGGGTACCGGGGAGCTGTTTTTT.

This chain joins TRBV5-4 and TRBJ2-5, with 8 bases matching TRBD2. The V segment lost 4 bases and the J segment 0 bases; nucleotides outside the gene matches: 8. CDR3 length: 16 residues. CDR1 is SGHNT, CDR2 YYREEE, per germline (reference sequence). The DNA for the CDR3 is TGTGCCAGCAGCCCCCTCGGGCGGGAGGACCAAGAGACCCAGTACTTC. It yields the protein CASSPLGREDQETQYF.

Concerning this clonotype: Mismatch with germline at one junction end may stem from a read error. V gene TRBV7-2 combines with J gene TRBJ2-5; possibly TRBD1 for D (6 bases). The CDR3 covers 14 residues. The germline gives CDR1 SGHTA, CDR2 FQGNSA. The CDR3 protein is CASSQQGLQETQYF. The CDR3 coding sequence is TGCGCCAGCAGTCAACAGGGCCTACAAGAGACCCAGTACTTC.

The chain links TRBV7-9 to TRBJ2-6; D gene uncertain. Germline V gives CDR1 SEHNR, CDR2 FQNEAQ (reference sequence). The CDR3 consists of 15 residues. Trimming left V 5 bases short and J 0 bases short, with 8 bases between. CDR3 region: CASSADNSGANVLTF. For the CDR3, the DNA is TGTGCCAGCAGCGCCGACAACTCTGGGGCCAACGTCCTGACTTTC.

V usage is TRBV29-1 and J usage is TRBJ2-5; perhaps TRBD2 as D (5 bases). Germline values: CDR1 SQVTM, CDR2 ANQGSEA. The CDR3 spans 14 residues. Trimming stripped 0 bases from V and 5 bases from J, with 13 bases between. The CDR3 loop reads CSVEDDGIFETQYF. CDR3 DNA sequence: TGCAGCGTTGAAGATGACGGGATTTTTGAGACCCAGTACTTC.

To note about this clonotype: At one boundary the junction diverges from the germline segment, which might be a read error. The chain couples TRBV5-1 to TRBJ2-5, with 11 positions matching TRBD2. Germline V CDR1 and CDR2: SGHRS, YFSETQ. The CDR3 has 16 amino acids. The chain's CDR3 is CASTLALAGGEKTQYF. CDR3 DNA: TGCGCCAGCACCTTGGCCCTAGCGGGAGGTGAAAAGACCCAGTACTTC.

This clonotype was seen once. V gene TRBV7-2 combines with J gene TRBJ2-5; TRBD2 matches at 9 bases. After removal of 5 bases from V and 5 bases from J, the junction contained 6 bases not matched to a gene. Germline assignment: CDR1 SGHTA and CDR2 FQGNSA. This CDR3 contains 14 residues. The CDR3 region has the DNA TGTGCCAGCAGCCCGGGACTAGCCAGCGAGACCCAGTACTTC. Its translation: CASSPGLASETQYF.

This clonotype was picked up a small number of times. The chain links TRBV6-1 to TRBJ2-5, with 7 bases lining up with TRBD1. The V gene's germline CDR1 is MNHNS and CDR2 SASEGT. J gave up 7 bases and V 4 bases, and 6 bases lay outside the gene matches. The CDR3 has 13 residues. The CDR3 here is CASSAGQAWTQYF. In nucleotides, the CDR3 is TGTGCCAGCAGTGCCGGACAGGCTTGGACCCAGTACTTC.

The rearrangement uses TRBV7-9 and TRBJ1-5; D ambiguous. The V and J ends lost 3 bases and 4 bases respectively, with 7 bases between them. Germline V lookup: CDR1 SEHNR, CDR2 FQNEAQ (reference sequence). The CDR3 covers 13 residues. The CDR3 is CASSLNQNQPQHF. The DNA for the CDR3 is TGTGCCAGCAGCTTGAACCAGAATCAGCCCCAGCATTTT.

The rearrangement joins TRBV6-2 or TRBV6-3 to TRBJ2-5; 9 bases agree with TRBD2. V gave up 6 bases and J gave up 2 bases; unmatched junction bases: 16. The CDR3 length is 18 residues. Germline CDR1 is MNHEY and CDR2 is SVGEGT. CDR3 nucleotides: TGTGCCAGCAGCTTCACCATTGTAGCGGGAGCCCAACAAGAGACCCAGTACTTC. Residues: CASSFTIVAGAQQETQYF.

The CDR3 loop reads CSVEDRGPDEQYF. The CDR3 DNA reads TGCAGCGTTGAAGATCGGGGTCCGGACGAGCAGTACTTC. The chain recombines TRBV29-1 with TRBJ2-7, with TRBD2 as a possible D gene (5 bases). Per the germline V gene, CDR1 is SQVTM and CDR2 is ANQGSEA. With 0 bases removed from V and 5 bases from J, the gap between germline ends came to 11 bases. CDR3 length equals 13 residues.

The chain combines TRBV7-9 with TRBJ1-5; the D is unclear. Deletions cut 1 base from V and 3 bases from J, with 7 bases between. The CDR3 is made up of 14 amino acids. The germline V gene encodes CDR1 SEHNR and CDR2 FQNEAQ (reference sequence). CDR3 DNA: TGTGCCAGCAGCTTAGGACACGACAATCAGCCCCAGCATTTT. Amino acids: CASSLGHDNQPQHF.

The V gene is TRBV3-1, the J gene TRBJ1-3, with unresolved D. V lost 0 bases, J lost 15 bases, and 6 bases lay in between. Germline V gene lookup returns CDR1 LGHDT and CDR2 YNNKEL (reference sequence). CDR3 length: 10 amino acids. DNA of the CDR3: TGTGCCAGCAGCCAAGACCCCAGATATTTT. It yields the protein CASSQDPRYF.

The chain joins TRBV5-1 to TRBJ1-4; D perhaps matches TRBD1 (6 bases). The CDR3 loop spans 16 amino acids. Germline lookup yields CDR1 SGHRS and CDR2 YFSETQ. With 1 base removed from V and 2 bases from J, the gap between germline ends came to 12 bases. CDR3 residues: CASSLMPQGTNEKLFF. CDR3 coding DNA: TGCGCCAGCAGCTTGATGCCGCAGGGGACTAATGAAAAACTGTTTTTT.

V is TRBV20-1 and J is TRBJ1-5, with TRBD1 matching 7 bases. CDR1 DFQATT and CDR2 SNEGSKA come from the germline V gene (reference sequence). The CDR3 spans 14 residues. Unmatched junction bases numbered 8, after V lost 6 bases and J lost 3 bases. CDR3 sequence: CSASNRGFNQPQHF. CDR3 in DNA: TGCAGTGCCAGCAACAGGGGATTCAATCAGCCCCAGCATTTT.

This clonotype was detected many times. The rearrangement uses TRBV15 and TRBJ1-2, with D perhaps matching TRBD1 (5 bases). In germline, CDR1 is LNHNV, CDR2 YYDKDF (reference sequence). V shed 0 bases and J shed 4 bases, with 12 bases lying between them. The length of the CDR3 is 15 residues. The CDR3 loop is CATSREGAPSYGYTF. The CDR3 region has the DNA TGTGCCACCAGCAGAGAAGGGGCGCCGAGCTATGGCTACACCTTC. The full variable domain, rest sourced from reference TRBV15 and TRBJ1-2, is DAMVIQNPRYQVTQFGKPVTLSCSQTLNHNVMYWYQQKSSQAPKLLFHYYDKDFNNEADTPDNFQSRRPNTSFCFLDIRSPGLGDTAMYLCATSREGAPSYGYTFGSGTRLTVV.

In DNA, the CDR3 is TGTGCCAGCACCCAGAATTCGGGGTGGAATCAGCCCCAGCATTTT. This gives the protein CASTQNSGWNQPQHF. V gene TRBV7-9 combines with J gene TRBJ1-5, with D unclear. CDR1 SEHNR and CDR2 FQNEAQ come from the germline V gene (reference sequence). V dropped 7 bases and J dropped 4 bases, with 17 bases sitting between them. The CDR3 totals 15 residues.

This clonotype showed up just a few times. V gene TRBV28 combines with J gene TRBJ1-5; D ambiguous. The germline V gene has CDR1 MDHEN and CDR2 SYDVKM. V gave up 4 bases and J gave up 0 bases, with 13 bases separating them. This CDR3 has 16 residues. CDR3 DNA sequence: TGTGCCAGCAGTTACAGTTACGGGGATAGCAATCAGCCCCAGCATTTT. Its translation is CASSYSYGDSNQPQHF.